The sequence of this T cell receptor (beta chain) was determined in a study of glioma-infiltrating T cells. Germline assignment: CDR1 MNHEY and CDR2 SMNVEV (reference sequence). The germline V and J ends were trimmed by 4 bases and 6 bases, with 6 bases remaining between them. CDR3 length equals 12 residues. Concerning this clonotype: Antigen: not known.

General study results and limits: Gliomas, especially low-grade, showed above-expected tissue-blood divergence; non-neoplastic patients showed below.

TCR alpha and beta CDR3 regions were amplified from RNA using iRepertoire nested multiplex PCR. TCRdb re-derived calls from the multiplex PCR reads in MiXCR, one entry per CDR3 protein. The table lists 16,000 or so distinct CDR3 sequences, roughly 60% of them singletons. The sequenced sample consisted of glioma tissue, nonneoplastic brain tissue, or PBMCs (not recorded which). This clonotype was obtained from a human donor with low-grade glioma or glioblastoma, undergoing nonglioma brain surgery, or in good health (not recorded which). The chain employs TRBV27 and TRBJ2-2; no clear D. The CDR3 here is CASSYTSGELFF. For the CDR3, the DNA is TGTGCCAGCAGTTACACCTCCGGGGAGCTGTTTTTT.